The clone carrying this T cell receptor beta chain was seen a few times. The antigen is not known. V was cut by 5 bases and J by 9 bases, with 19 bases left in between. Germline V gene sequence: CDR1 SGHVS, CDR2 FQNEAQ. The CDR3 runs 14 residues. This sample stems from a study of beta chain features in type 1 diabetes. The study, taken as a whole, reports: Shorter TCRB CDR3s, moderately but significantly so, marked every one of the four CD4+ subsets in Type 1 diabetes patients. The similarity of naive, central memory and Treg TCRB repertoires appeared greater among patients than among healthy donors. Highly expressing activated T cells could be over-counted with a cDNA template.

Each of the CD4+ naive, central memory, regulatory and stem cell-like memory populations was sorted via CD45RO/CCR7/CD25/CD127/CD95/CD27. The sequenced template was cDNA made from the entire isolated RNA. Assay used: immunoSEQ multiplex PCR; TCRdb lists only in-frame clones, some missing. The table shows about 650,000 clones, with around 12% occurring only once. The J gene is TRBJ2-5, the V gene TRBV7-8, with TRBD2 as a possible D gene (5 bases). This TCR was recovered from a man aged 30 to 45 with type 1 diabetes. Sequencing was done on a sample of naive CD4+ T cells from blood. This chain's CDR3 is CASSPPWETSPQYF. The CDR3 DNA follows: TGTGCCAGCAGCCCACCCTGGGAGACCAGTCCCCAGTACTTC.